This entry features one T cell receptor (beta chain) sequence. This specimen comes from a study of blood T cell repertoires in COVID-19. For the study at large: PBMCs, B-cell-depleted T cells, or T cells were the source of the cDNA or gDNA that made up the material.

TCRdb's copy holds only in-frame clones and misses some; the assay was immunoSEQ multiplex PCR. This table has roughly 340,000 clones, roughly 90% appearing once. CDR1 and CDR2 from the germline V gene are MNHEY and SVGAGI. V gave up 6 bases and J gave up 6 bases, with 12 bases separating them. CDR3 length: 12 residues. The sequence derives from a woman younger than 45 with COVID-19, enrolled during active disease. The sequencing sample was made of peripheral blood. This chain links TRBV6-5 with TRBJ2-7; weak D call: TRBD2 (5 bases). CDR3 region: CASSHEGGEQYF. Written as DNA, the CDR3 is TGTGCCAGCAGCCACGAGGGTGGCGAGCAGTACTTC.